The sample holds many counts of the clone carrying this TCR beta chain. What it recognizes is unknown. V dropped 8 bases and J dropped 0 bases, with 5 bases sitting between them. This CDR3 region has 12 residues. The authors prepared the TCRbeta library with unique molecular identifiers. Using its own MiXCR run on the PCR reads, TCRdb lists one record per CDR3 protein. This table holds 140,000 or so distinct CDR3 sequences, 8.5% to 10% found once. The sample originates from a study of T-cell reconstitution after alpha-beta-depleted transplantation in children. Findings and caveats of the study: Expanded clones from the graft, numbering several hundred, reportedly supplied alpha-beta T cells about two months after transplant. Several patients had high TCRbeta diversity at day 60; it came from surviving recipient T cells and thymic progenitors.

This TCR came from a female patient aged 2-9 years who had a stem cell transplant for congenital amegakaryocytic thrombocytopenia, so the T cells may come from the graft donor. Sample: PBMCs, mostly from graft donor cells, taken 180 days after TCRalphabeta/CD19-depleted stem cell transplant. This chain links TRBV12-3 or TRBV12-4 with TRBJ1-5, with no clear D. The CDR3 bases are TGTGCCAGCCGTAATAGCAATCAGCCCCAGCATTTT. Translation gives CASRNSNQPQHF.